This TCR beta chain was observed in a study of blood T cell repertoires in COVID-19. Repertoires were generated with immunoSEQ multiplex PCR, while TCRdb's copy carries only in-frame clones and drops some. Of about 330,000 clones listed, roughly 90% are singletons. The V gene's germline CDR1 is MDHEN and CDR2 SYDVKM. The CDR3 is 17 residues long. Trimming left V 3 bases short and J 6 bases short, with 21 bases between. The chain carries TRBV28 and TRBJ1-5; possible D gene TRBD1, 6 bases. The sequence derives from a woman in her fifties or sixties with active or convalescent COVID-19. Sequencing used peripheral blood. CDR3 sequence: CASSFRGISRGGQPQHF. For the CDR3, the DNA is TGTGCCAGCAGTTTTAGGGGGATTAGTAGGGGCGGTCAGCCCCAGCATTTT. Based on the CDR3 plus reference TRBV28 and TRBJ1-5, the full variable domain is DVKVTQSSRYLVKRTGEKVFLECVQDMDHENMFWYRQDPGLGLRLIYFSYDVKMKEKGDIPEGYSVSREKKERFSLILESASTNQTSMYLCASSFRGISRGGQPQHFGDGTRLSIL.